These 20 T cell receptor beta chains were all obtained from the same sample, sequenced in a study of identical twins. TCRdb independently ran MiXCR on the 5' RACE reads; one entry per CDR3 protein. The table has 470,000 or so distinct CDR3 sequences, 20% to 25% seen once. The same data also went into a second study, on T cells expressing NK-cell markers.

Sequencing was carried out using CD4+ T cells sorted from blood. The receptors derive from a woman under 30 in good health.

The sample holds a few counts of this clonotype. The V gene is TRBV7-2, the J gene TRBJ2-7; a weak D match, TRBD2 (5 bases). Germline CDR1 reads SGHTA; CDR2 reads FQGNSA. The CDR3 has 13 residues. Deletions cut 4 bases from V and 1 base from J, with 8 bases between. CDR3 amino acids: CASSSSGSYEQYF. CDR3 coding DNA: TGTGCCAGCAGCTCCAGCGGATCCTACGAGCAGTACTTC. Combining the CDR3 with reference TRBV7-2 and TRBJ2-7 gives the whole variable domain GAGVSQSPSNKVTEKGKDVELRCDPISGHTALYWYRQSLGQGLEFLIYFQGNSAPDKSGLPSDRFSAERTGGSVSTLTIQRTQQEDSAVYLCASSSSGSYEQYFGPGTRLTVT.

J is TRBJ2-1 and V is TRBV12-3 or TRBV12-4; TRBD1 is a possible D gene (6 bases). V shed 5 bases and J shed 3 bases, with 17 bases lying between them. This CDR3 has 16 amino acids. The CDR3: CASSPGHLIIYNEQFF. CDR3 nucleotides: TGTGCCAGCAGTCCGGGACACCTTATAATCTACAATGAGCAGTTCTTC.

The chain uses TRBV6-2 or TRBV6-3 and TRBJ2-1; D not certain. CDR1 MNHEY and CDR2 SVGEGT come from the germline V gene. The CDR3 consists of 16 residues. Trimming removed 0 bases at V and 4 bases at J, with 13 bases between. CDR3 sequence (DNA): TGTGCCAGCAGTTACTCGAAACCCAGACTGTACAATGAGCAGTTCTTC. This gives the protein CASSYSKPRLYNEQFF.

CDR3 loop: CASSGLTQETQYF. The CDR3 bases are TGTGCCAGCAGCGGACTAACTCAAGAGACCCAGTACTTC. This sequence joins TRBV2 and TRBJ2-5; D is perhaps TRBD2 (6 bases). The V and J ends lost 6 bases and 2 bases respectively, with 10 bases between them. The CDR3 covers 13 residues. Germline V gene lookup returns CDR1 SNHLY and CDR2 FYNNEI.

This chain uses TRBV4-3 with TRBJ2-2; 12 bases are a match to TRBD2. V dropped 1 base and J dropped 4; count of bases not matched to a gene: 4. The germline gives CDR1 LGHNA, CDR2 YSLEER. The CDR3 sequence is 17 residues long. The CDR3 DNA reads TGCGCCAGCAGCCAAGGACTAGCGGGAGATTTCACCGGGGAGCTGTTTTTT. Its translation: CASSQGLAGDFTGELFF.

V usage is TRBV12-3 or TRBV12-4 and J usage is TRBJ1-4, with D uncertain. CDR3 length: 12 residues. V lost 2 bases and J lost 7, with 5 bases in between. CDR3 coding DNA: TGTGCCAGCAGTTTACAGTTTGAAAAACTGTTTTTT. It encodes CASSLQFEKLFF.

This clonotype was observed a few times. This chain uses TRBV12-3 or TRBV12-4 with TRBJ2-5; unclear D gene. The CDR3 loop spans 14 amino acids. Trimming took off 8 bases at V and 4 bases at J, with 17 bases between the two ends. The CDR3 DNA follows: TGTGCCAGCCGCCCCTTGGCCGGTGCAGAGACCCAGTACTTC. Residues: CASRPLAGAETQYF.

In this sample, this clonotype turned up a few times. The chain recombines TRBV4-2 with TRBJ2-7; 14 bases fit TRBD2. V lost 6 bases and J lost 6; bases outside the gene matches: 1. Germline V gives CDR1 LGHNA, CDR2 YNFKEQ. The CDR3 extends over 13 amino acids. The CDR3 reads CASRGLAGVEQYF. The CDR3 bases are TGTGCCAGCAGGGGACTAGCGGGAGTCGAGCAGTACTTC.

The chain links TRBV6-2 or TRBV6-3 to TRBJ2-7, with 11 positions matching TRBD2. J gave up 2 bases and V 6 bases, and 6 bases lay outside the gene matches. Germline V gene data show CDR1 as MNHEY and CDR2 as SVGEGT. The CDR3 loop spans 15 amino acids. CDR3 coding DNA: TGTGCCAGCAGCCTGGGACTAGCGGTTACCTACGAGCAGTACTTC. This codes for CASSLGLAVTYEQYF.

The chain joins TRBV7-9 to TRBJ2-1; TRBD1 or TRBD2 may be the D gene (5 bases each). V was cut by 4 bases and J by 4 bases, with 14 bases left in between. CDR1 is SEHNR and CDR2 is FQNEAQ in the germline V gene (reference sequence). The CDR3 totals 15 residues. The CDR3 nucleotides are TGTGCCAGCAGCTCGCCCGGGACGCCTTACAATGAGCAGTTCTTC. Translated: CASSSPGTPYNEQFF.

The chain uses TRBV28 and TRBJ2-1, with unresolved D. Germline V CDR1 and CDR2: MDHEN, SYDVKM. The CDR3 contains 12 residues. Trimming removed 2 bases at V and 8 bases at J, with 7 bases between. The CDR3 DNA sequence: TGTGCCAGCAGTTTAAGCCGAGATGAGCAGTTCTTC. As protein: CASSLSRDEQFF.

This clonotype was observed a few times. The rearrangement joins TRBV20-1 to TRBJ2-3, with 8 bases matching TRBD2. The CDR3 runs to 13 residues. Germline values: CDR1 DFQATT, CDR2 SNEGSKA (reference sequence). V was pared by 7 bases and J by 1 base, with 4 bases of the junction left unmatched. DNA of the CDR3: TGCAGTGGCGGGAGGAGGGGCACAGATACGCAGTATTTT. It is translated as CSGGRRGTDTQYF.

This clonotype has a handful of counts. The chain joins TRBV5-1 to TRBJ2-3, with TRBD2 as a possible D gene (5 bases). Germline values: CDR1 SGHRS, CDR2 YFSETQ. Trimming cost V 3 bases and J 8 bases, with 10 bases left between them. CDR3 length: 12 residues. CDR3 loop: CASSYDRGTQYF. The CDR3 DNA sequence: TGCGCCAGCAGCTATGACCGGGGTACGCAGTATTTT.

The rearrangement links TRBV5-1 to TRBJ2-3; a possible D gene is TRBD2 (6 bases). V dropped 0 bases and J dropped 1 base, with 12 bases sitting between them. This CDR3 is 16 amino acids long. Germline CDR1 is SGHRS and CDR2 is YFSETQ. Written as DNA, the CDR3 is TGCGCCAGCAGCTTGGCCGTAACGGGGGGCACAGATACGCAGTATTTT. Translated: CASSLAVTGGTDTQYF.

As for this clonotype: The junction departs from germline at one end; a sequencing error may be responsible. The CDR3: CASSHQGVDQPHHF. CDR3 nucleotides: TGTGCCAGCAGCCACCAGGGGGTAGATCAGCCCCACCATTTT. The chain carries TRBV7-9 and TRBJ1-5; 7 bases agree with TRBD1. This CDR3 spans 14 amino acids. Germline V gene data show CDR1 as SEHNR and CDR2 as FQNEAQ (reference sequence).

This rearrangement joins TRBV5-4 to TRBJ2-6; the D gene is possibly TRBD1 (7 bases). There are 16 residues in the CDR3. Trimming cost V 7 bases and J 4 bases, with 18 bases left between them. CDR1 and CDR2 (germline): SGHNT, YYREEE (reference sequence). CDR3 DNA sequence: TGTGCCAGCGCCAGGGGGGATCTACGCGGGGCCAACGTCCTGACTTTC. It specifies CASARGDLRGANVLTF.

This clonotype occurred a few times. V usage is TRBV10-3 and J usage is TRBJ2-3; D unresolved. Between the trimmed V and J ends, which lost 10 bases and 1 base, there was a span of 12 bases. The CDR3 spans 13 residues. The germline CDR1 and CDR2 sequences are ENHRY and SYGVKD. The CDR3 loop reads CATAGGRTDTQYF. The CDR3 nucleotides read TGTGCCACCGCCGGCGGACGCACAGATACGCAGTATTTT.

In this sample, this clonotype turned up a few times. This chain joins TRBV12-3 or TRBV12-4 and TRBJ2-7; 10 bases match TRBD1. This CDR3 spans 17 amino acids. J lost 5 bases, V lost 4 bases, and 14 bases had no gene match. CDR3 residues: CASSWGRGQGPQDEQYF. CDR3 in DNA: TGTGCCAGCAGTTGGGGCCGGGGACAGGGGCCGCAGGACGAGCAGTACTTC.

The J gene is TRBJ2-6, the V gene TRBV5-1; D not resolved. The CDR3 runs 14 residues. Trimming removed 7 bases at V and 2 bases at J, with 10 bases between. Germline CDR1 is SGHRS and CDR2 is YFSETQ. Written as DNA, the CDR3 is TGCGCCAGCGATCCTGGACCTGGGGCCAACGTCCTGACTTTC. Protein sequence: CASDPGPGANVLTF.

This clonotype was observed many times. This chain joins TRBV29-1 and TRBJ1-1; TRBD1 agrees at 7 bases. V lost 6 bases, J lost 0 bases, and 4 bases stayed unmatched. The CDR3 has 13 residues. Looked up from germline, CDR1 is SQVTM and CDR2 is ANQGSEA. The CDR3 spells CSVYRGMNTEAFF. In nucleotides, the CDR3 is TGCAGCGTCTACAGGGGTATGAACACTGAAGCTTTCTTT. Looking up the rest from reference TRBV29-1 and TRBJ1-1 gives the full variable domain: SAVISQKPSRDICQRGTSLTIQCQVDSQVTMMFWYRQQPGQSLTLIATANQGSEATYESGFVIDKFPISRPNLTFSTLTVSNMSPEDSSIYLCSVYRGMNTEAFFGQGTRLTVV.